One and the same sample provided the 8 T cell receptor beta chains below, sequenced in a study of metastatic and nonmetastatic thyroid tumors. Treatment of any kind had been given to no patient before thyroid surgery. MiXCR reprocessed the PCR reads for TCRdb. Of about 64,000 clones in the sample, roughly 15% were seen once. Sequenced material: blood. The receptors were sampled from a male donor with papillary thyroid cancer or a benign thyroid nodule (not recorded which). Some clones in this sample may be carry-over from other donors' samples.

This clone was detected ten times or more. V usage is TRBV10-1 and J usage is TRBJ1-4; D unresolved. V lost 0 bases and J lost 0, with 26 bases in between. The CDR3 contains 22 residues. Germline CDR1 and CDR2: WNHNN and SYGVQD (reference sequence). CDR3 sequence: CASSESYPIPTEDLATNEKLFF. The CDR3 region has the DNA TGCGCCAGCAGTGAGTCTTACCCAATTCCGACGGAGGACCTCGCAACTAATGAAAAACTGTTTTTT.

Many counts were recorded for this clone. The CDR3 loop reads CASSLEFSRGLGSEQFF. For the CDR3, the DNA is TGCGCCAGCAGCTTGGAATTCAGCAGGGGCCTAGGCAGTGAGCAGTTCTTC. The chain joins TRBV5-1 to TRBJ2-1, with a tentative D call TRBD1 (6 bases). The CDR3 is 17 residues long. Germline V gene lookup returns CDR1 SGHRS and CDR2 YFSETQ. The ends were cut back, 0 bases at V and 9 bases at J, with 22 bases in the middle.

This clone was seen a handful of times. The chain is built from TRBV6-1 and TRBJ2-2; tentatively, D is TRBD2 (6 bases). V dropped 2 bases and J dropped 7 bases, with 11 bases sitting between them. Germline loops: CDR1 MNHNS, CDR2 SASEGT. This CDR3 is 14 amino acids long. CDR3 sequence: CASSESREIGELFF. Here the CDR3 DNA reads TGTGCCAGCAGTGAAAGCCGGGAGATCGGGGAGCTGTTTTTT.

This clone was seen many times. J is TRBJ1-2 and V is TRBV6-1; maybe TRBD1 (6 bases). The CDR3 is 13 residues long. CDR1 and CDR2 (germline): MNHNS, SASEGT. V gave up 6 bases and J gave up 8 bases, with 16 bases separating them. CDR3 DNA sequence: TGTGCCAGCAGCGCGAACTCAGGGGACGGCTACACCTTC. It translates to CASSANSGDGYTF.

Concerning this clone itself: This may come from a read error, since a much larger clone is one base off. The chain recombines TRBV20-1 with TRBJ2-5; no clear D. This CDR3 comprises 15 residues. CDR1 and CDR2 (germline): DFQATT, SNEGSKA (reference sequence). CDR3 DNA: TGCAGTGCTAGGGACCGGGCCGAGTACCAAGAGACCCAGCACTTC. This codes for CSARDRAEYQETQHF.

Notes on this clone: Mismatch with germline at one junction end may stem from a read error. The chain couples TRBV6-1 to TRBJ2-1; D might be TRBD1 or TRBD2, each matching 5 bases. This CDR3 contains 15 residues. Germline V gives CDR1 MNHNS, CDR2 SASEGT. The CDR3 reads CASSPTGTDYNDQFF. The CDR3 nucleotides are TGTGCCAGTAGTCCTACCGGGACCGATTACAATGATCAGTTCTTC.

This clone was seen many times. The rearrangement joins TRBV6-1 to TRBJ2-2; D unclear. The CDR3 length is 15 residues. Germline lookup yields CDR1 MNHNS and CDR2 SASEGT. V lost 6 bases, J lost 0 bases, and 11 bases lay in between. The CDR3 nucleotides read TGTGCCAGCAGAACGGACGTAACGAACACCGGGGAGCTGTTTTTT. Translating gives CASRTDVTNTGELFF.

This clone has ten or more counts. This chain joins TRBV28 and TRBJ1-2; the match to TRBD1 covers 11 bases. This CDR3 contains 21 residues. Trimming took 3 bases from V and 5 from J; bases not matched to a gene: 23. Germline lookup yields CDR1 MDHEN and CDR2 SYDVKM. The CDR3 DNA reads TGTGCCAGCAGTTTGGGACAGGGGGTTTGGGGTCGGGGATTGGCGGGGTATGGCTACACCTTC. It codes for CASSLGQGVWGRGLAGYGYTF.